This paragraph reports one TCR beta chain. This clonotype was counted ten times or more. Its antigen target is currently unknown. No qualities accompany the bases; no much larger clone lies one base away. Reads for this sample came from an Illumina HiSeq 2500. Quantitative 5'-RACE with molecular barcodes was used to prepare TCR beta libraries. The paper's processing steps were these. To identify disease-linked TCR variants, a new computational method was used, one built on a probabilistic model of VDJ rearrangement. Clones were called with MiXCR by TCRdb after fastp trimmed the public reads at Q25, and only in-frame beta chains were retained. CDR3 protein duplicates are merged, each entry listing the most common genes and DNA. The V and J calls come from TCRdb's annotation, not from the publication. In all, the sample holds 100,000 to 150,000 distinct CDR3 sequences, and around 10% of those were seen once. Of the sample, roughly 4.3% is held by the ten largest clones.

According to the germline V gene (reference sequence), CDR1 reads DFQATT and CDR2 reads SNEGSKA. The CDR3 numbers 13 residues from cysteine through phenylalanine. Of the read, only the CDR3 DNA is kept; its 39 bases are in frame from base 1. V trim: 6 bases; J trim: 8 bases; unmatched bases: 10. The source of the sample is a study of CD8 T cells in ankylosing spondylitis (dated by TCRdb to 2016 to 2017). As for the study more broadly: To find TCR variants linked to disease, the study profiled T cell receptor beta repertoires in ankylosing spondylitis patients and healthy donors. In total, the full study cohort was made up of 108 healthy donors and 20 to 25 ankylosing spondylitis patients. Peripheral blood was sampled, and synovial fluid was additionally collected from ankylosing spondylitis patients.

Summary of the overall study and its limitations: A TCR beta motif made up of several highly homologous amino acid variants appeared to be characteristic of blood from ankylosing spondylitis patients. According to the report, matched synovial fluid samples from ankylosing spondylitis patients were significantly enriched for the disease-linked clones. Some TCR beta motif variants had previously been reported in synovial fluid and blood of reactive arthritis patients, which suggested common disease-initiation mechanisms. The disease-linked clones had a CD8+ phenotype and were found at relatively low frequencies in peripheral blood.

The chain couples TRBV20-1 to TRBJ2-1; 7 bases in between match TRBD2. This receptor was identified in a female donor with ankylosing spondylitis or in good health (not recorded which). Sequencing was done on a sample of blood, either unsorted or a sorted T cell fraction (not recorded which). CDR3 reads: CSAPARGTDEQFF. The DNA reads as follows: TGCAGTGCCCCCGCGCGGGGGACCGATGAGCAGTTCTTC.